This T cell receptor beta chain was sequenced in a study of blood T cell repertoires in COVID-19. Looking at the study overall: The cDNA or gDNA used as material had been derived from T cells, B-cell-depleted T cells, or PBMCs.

The CDR3 is made up of 15 amino acids. V lost 0 bases and J lost 2, with 12 bases in between. CDR1 is SGDLS, CDR2 YYNGEE, per germline. Original processing methods: Quantification of nucleated cells was approximated via reference gene primer amplification. TCRdb's table, derived via immunoSEQ multiplex PCR, lists solely in-frame clones and lacks some. V, J and clone size were drawn from that table, and D and trimming were deduced from the DNA. The table shows nearly 400,000 clones, with roughly 86% occurring only once. Recovery meant two consecutive negative NP/OP PCR tests, professional clearance, or resolved symptoms.

The source material was PBMCs or T cells enriched from blood (not recorded which). The TCR originated in a woman aged 25-40 years who had recovered from COVID-19. The J gene is TRBJ2-7, the V gene TRBV9; possible D gene TRBD2, 5 bases. The CDR3 DNA is TGTGCCAGCAGCGTAGGTCCGGGGTCGGCCTACGAGCAGTACTTC. Translated, it gives CASSVGPGSAYEQYF.